The TCR beta chain under discussion was sequenced for a study of blood T cell repertoires in COVID-19. Study-level background: COVID-19 samples collected from the United States, Italy and Spain covered acute and convalescent phases.

The germline V gene has CDR1 LGHNA and CDR2 YNFKEQ. Unmatched junction bases numbered 5, after V lost 3 bases and J lost 4 bases. The CDR3 covers 17 residues. This clone was observed once. Generated by immunoSEQ multiplex PCR, the TCRdb table keeps only in-frame clones and is missing some. This table has about 170,000 clones, more than 75% appearing once. Sequencing input: peripheral blood. This sequence joins TRBV4-2 and TRBJ2-2; 13 bases match TRBD2. The sequence was obtained from a man aged 50 to 60 who had recovered from COVID-19. The CDR3 nucleotides are TGTGCCAGCAGCCACGAACTAGCGGGGGGGCCCACCGGGGAGCTGTTTTTT. It yields the protein CASSHELAGGPTGELFF.